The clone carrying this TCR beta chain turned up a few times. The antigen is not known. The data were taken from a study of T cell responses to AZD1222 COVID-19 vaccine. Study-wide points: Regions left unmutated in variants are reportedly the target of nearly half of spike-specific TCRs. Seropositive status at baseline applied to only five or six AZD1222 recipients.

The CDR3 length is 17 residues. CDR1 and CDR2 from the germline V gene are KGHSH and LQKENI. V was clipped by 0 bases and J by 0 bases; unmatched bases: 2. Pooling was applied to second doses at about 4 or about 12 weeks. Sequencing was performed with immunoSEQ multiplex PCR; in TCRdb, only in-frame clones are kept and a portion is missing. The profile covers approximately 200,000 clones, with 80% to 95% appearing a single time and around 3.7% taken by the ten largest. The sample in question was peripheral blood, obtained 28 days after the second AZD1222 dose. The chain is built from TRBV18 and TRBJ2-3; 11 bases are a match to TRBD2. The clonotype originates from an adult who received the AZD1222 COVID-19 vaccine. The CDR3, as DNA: TGTGCCAGCTCACCACCTAGCGGGAGGGCTAGCACAGATACGCAGTATTTT. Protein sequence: CASSPPSGRASTDTQYF.